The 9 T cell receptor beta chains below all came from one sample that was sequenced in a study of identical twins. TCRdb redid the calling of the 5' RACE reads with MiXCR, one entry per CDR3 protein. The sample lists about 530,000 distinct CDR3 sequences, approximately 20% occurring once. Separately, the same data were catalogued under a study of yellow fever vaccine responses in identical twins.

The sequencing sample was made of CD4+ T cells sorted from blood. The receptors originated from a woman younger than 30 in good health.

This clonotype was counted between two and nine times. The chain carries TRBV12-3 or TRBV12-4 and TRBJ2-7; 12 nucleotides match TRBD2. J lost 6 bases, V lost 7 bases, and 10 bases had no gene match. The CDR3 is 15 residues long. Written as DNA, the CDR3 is TGTGCCAGCACCCCAGGGACTAGCGGGTTCCTCGAGCAGTACTTC. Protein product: CASTPGTSGFLEQYF.

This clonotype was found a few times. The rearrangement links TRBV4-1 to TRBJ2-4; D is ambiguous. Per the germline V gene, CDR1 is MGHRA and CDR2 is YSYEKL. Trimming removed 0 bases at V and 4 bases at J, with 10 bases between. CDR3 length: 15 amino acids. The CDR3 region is CASSQDLTLKNIQYF. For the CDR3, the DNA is TGCGCCAGCAGCCAAGATCTGACTCTTAAAAACATTCAGTACTTC.

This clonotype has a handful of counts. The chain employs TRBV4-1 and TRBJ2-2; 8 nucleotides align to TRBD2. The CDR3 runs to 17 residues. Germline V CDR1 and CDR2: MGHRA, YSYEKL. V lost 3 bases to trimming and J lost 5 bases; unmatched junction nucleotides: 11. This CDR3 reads CASSHIGRVVGTGELFF. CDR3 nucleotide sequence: TGCGCCAGCAGCCACATCGGGAGGGTCGTGGGGACCGGGGAGCTGTTTTTT.

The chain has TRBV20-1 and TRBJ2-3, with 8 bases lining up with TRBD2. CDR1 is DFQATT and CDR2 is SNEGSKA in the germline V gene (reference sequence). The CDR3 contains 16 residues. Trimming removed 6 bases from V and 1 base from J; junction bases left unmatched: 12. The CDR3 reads CSAPKLTSGGTDTQYF. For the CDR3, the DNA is TGCAGTGCCCCGAAACTAACTAGCGGAGGCACAGATACGCAGTATTTT.

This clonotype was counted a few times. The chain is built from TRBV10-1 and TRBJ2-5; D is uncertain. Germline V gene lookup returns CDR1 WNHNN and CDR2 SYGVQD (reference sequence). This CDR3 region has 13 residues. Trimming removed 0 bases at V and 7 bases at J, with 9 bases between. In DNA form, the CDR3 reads TGCGCCAGCAGTGAGTCCTCGGTGGGGACCCAGTACTTC. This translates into CASSESSVGTQYF.

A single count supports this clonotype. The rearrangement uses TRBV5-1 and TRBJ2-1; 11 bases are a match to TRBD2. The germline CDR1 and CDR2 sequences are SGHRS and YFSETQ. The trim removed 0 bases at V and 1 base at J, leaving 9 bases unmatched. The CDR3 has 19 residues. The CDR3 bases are TGCGCCAGCAGCTTGGGGGATCTAGCGGGGGGCTATTCCTACAATGAGCAGTTCTTC. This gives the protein CASSLGDLAGGYSYNEQFF.

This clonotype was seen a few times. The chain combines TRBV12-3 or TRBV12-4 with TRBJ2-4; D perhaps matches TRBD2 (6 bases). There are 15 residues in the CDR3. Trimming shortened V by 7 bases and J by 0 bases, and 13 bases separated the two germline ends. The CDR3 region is CASTHLGGAKNIQYF. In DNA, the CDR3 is TGTGCCAGCACCCATCTCGGGGGAGCCAAAAACATTCAGTACTTC.

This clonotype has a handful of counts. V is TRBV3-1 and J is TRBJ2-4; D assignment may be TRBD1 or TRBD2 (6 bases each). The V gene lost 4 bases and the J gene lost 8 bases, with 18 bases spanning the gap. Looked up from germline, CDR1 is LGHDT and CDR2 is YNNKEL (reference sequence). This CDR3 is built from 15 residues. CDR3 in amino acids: CASSLISGGRDIQYF. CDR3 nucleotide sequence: TGTGCCAGCAGCCTTATTAGTGGGGGGCGCGACATTCAGTACTTC.

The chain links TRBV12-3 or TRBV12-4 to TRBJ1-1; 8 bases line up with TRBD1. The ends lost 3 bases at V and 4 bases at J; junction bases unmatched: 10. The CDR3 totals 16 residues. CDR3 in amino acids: CASSFIGTGRGTEAFF. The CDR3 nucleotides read TGTGCCAGCAGTTTTATCGGGACAGGCCGTGGCACTGAAGCTTTCTTT.